This TCR beta chain was documented in a study of early T cells in non-severe SARS-CoV-2 infection. As for the study in general: Chains were not paired, and sequencing was done on bulk RNA from unsorted whole blood.

The CDR3 is 12 residues long. Per germline, CDR1 SGHRS and CDR2 YFSETQ. Deletions cut 7 bases from V and 3 bases from J, with 10 bases between. Study-wide results and caveats: Comparison of clonotypes with VDJdb favored anti-spike CD8 responses while missing private and CD4 specificities.

This clonotype was picked up many times. Its specificity is not known. Unique molecular identifiers were affixed to single, distinct cDNA molecules. TCRdb ran MiXCR on the 5' RACE reads and lists one entry per CDR3 protein. The profile shows 98,000 or so distinct CDR3 sequences, approximately 11% of them singletons. The sequenced sample was whole blood. The sequence was obtained from an adult who was a healthcare worker with PCR-confirmed SARS-CoV-2 infection or an uninfected control (not recorded which). The chain has TRBV5-1 and TRBJ1-1, with D unclear. CDR3: CASRRFDTEAFF. The CDR3 DNA sequence: TGCGCCAGCCGAAGATTTGACACTGAAGCTTTCTTT.